These 24 T cell receptor beta chains originate from one sample sequenced in a study of cytomegalovirus exposure and HLA in healthy donors. With 60 Vbeta and 13 Jbeta primers, the PCR was carried out. Some clones are missing from TCRdb's copy, which holds only in-frame ones; the method was immunoSEQ multiplex PCR. The sample yields roughly 130,000 clones, around four fifths seen once. Sequenced: PBMCs. The receptors come from a boy younger than 18 in good health and CMV-seronegative.

The chain is built from TRBV4-1 and TRBJ2-6; no clear D gene. The V end lost 3 bases, the J end lost 2 bases, and 17 bases lay between the germline ends. This CDR3 spans 18 amino acids. CDR1 and CDR2 from the germline V gene are MGHRA and YSYEKL. CDR3 residues: CASSQITQGSTGANVLTF. As DNA, the CDR3 is TGCGCCAGCAGCCAGATTACGCAAGGTAGCACTGGGGCCAACGTCCTGACTTTC.

CDR3 region: CASSLGTGPGHGYTF. In nucleotides, the CDR3 is TGCGCCAGCAGCTTGGGGACAGGTCCGGGTCATGGCTACACCTTC. This chain links TRBV5-1 with TRBJ1-2, with 7 bases fitting TRBD1. In germline, CDR1 is SGHRS, CDR2 YFSETQ. The J segment lost 6 bases and the V segment lost 0 bases, leaving 8 bases of the junction unmatched. CDR3 length: 15 residues.

The chain employs TRBV27 and TRBJ2-2; 9 nucleotides match TRBD1. Germline lookup yields CDR1 MNHEY and CDR2 SMNVEV (reference sequence). V lost 2 bases and J lost 9; bases outside the gene matches: 4. The length of the CDR3 is 14 residues. As DNA, the CDR3 is TGTGCCAGCAGTTTAGCAGGACAGGGGTGGGAGCTGTTTTTT. Encoded protein: CASSLAGQGWELFF.

The rearrangement joins TRBV25-1 to TRBJ1-2, with a weak D call TRBD1 (5 bases). Germline V gives CDR1 MGHDK, CDR2 SYGVNS. There are 13 residues in the CDR3. V lost 3 bases and J 7 bases, leaving 12 bases between the germline ends. The CDR3 reads CASSERGTRGYTF. The CDR3 DNA sequence: TGTGCCAGCAGTGAGCGGGGGACTCGTGGCTACACCTTC.

This clone was seen a few times. The V call is TRBV11-2, the J call TRBJ2-7, with 11 bases fitting TRBD2. The CDR3 length is 15 residues. Germline loops: CDR1 SGHAT, CDR2 FQNNGV. J gave up 3 bases and V 6 bases, and 7 bases lay outside the gene matches. CDR3 in DNA: TGTGCCAGCAGAACTGCCGGGACTAGCGGCTACGAGCAGTACTTC. This encodes CASRTAGTSGYEQYF.

The rearrangement joins TRBV19 to TRBJ1-1; 10 positions match TRBD1. Germline V gene data show CDR1 as LNHDA and CDR2 as SQIVND (reference sequence). CDR3 length: 15 residues. The junction had 11 bases not matched to a gene; V was cut back by 6 bases and J by 7 bases. The CDR3 sequence: CASSRTGQGLGEAFF. The CDR3 coding sequence is TGTGCCAGTAGCAGAACGGGACAGGGGCTCGGTGAAGCTTTCTTT.

This clone was counted between two and nine times. The chain joins TRBV4-2 to TRBJ2-1; D is uncertain. Trimming cost V 0 bases and J 5 bases, with 8 bases left between them. The CDR3 totals 14 residues. CDR1 and CDR2 from the germline V gene are LGHNA and YNFKEQ. Written as DNA, the CDR3 is TGTGCCAGCAGCCAAGACGCTAGGAACAATGAGCAGTTCTTC. Amino acids: CASSQDARNNEQFF.

This clone was found a few times. The chain uses TRBV25-1 and TRBJ1-1, with TRBD1 matching 7 bases. With 1 base clipped from V and 6 bases from J, the junction kept 8 bases outside the gene matches. CDR1 and CDR2 (germline): MGHDK, SYGVNS. The CDR3 has 15 amino acids. The CDR3 nucleotides read TGTGCCAGCAGTGAATTGAAGGGGACAGCCTCTGAAGCTTTCTTT. Amino acid sequence: CASSELKGTASEAFF.

This clone appeared a single time. The rearrangement uses TRBV6-1 and TRBJ2-5; tentative D call: TRBD2 (5 bases). V was clipped by 6 bases and J by 5 bases, with 10 bases between them. The CDR3 sequence is 12 residues long. Germline V gene data show CDR1 as MNHNS and CDR2 as SASEGT. CDR3 nucleotide sequence: TGTGCCAGCAGCGGGATTAGGGAGACCCAGTACTTC. Translating it yields CASSGIRETQYF.

This chain joins TRBV7-6 and TRBJ1-4; a possible D gene is TRBD1 (6 bases). V lost 1 base and J 2 bases, leaving 8 bases between the germline ends. Germline CDR1 reads SGHVS; CDR2 reads FNYEAQ. The CDR3 runs to 15 residues. The CDR3 loop is CASSLVGQTNEKLFF. The CDR3 DNA is TGTGCCAGCAGCTTAGTAGGACAGACTAATGAAAAACTGTTTTTT. Combining the CDR3 with reference TRBV7-6 and TRBJ1-4 gives the whole variable domain GAGVSQSPRYKVTKRGQDVALRCDPISGHVSLYWYRQALGQGPEFLTYFNYEAQQDKSGLPNDRFSAERPEGSISTLTIQRTEQRDSAMYRCASSLVGQTNEKLFFGSGTQLSVL.

The chain employs TRBV7-2 and TRBJ1-4; unclear D gene. Trimming left V 1 base short and J 7 bases short, with 13 bases between. CDR1 SGHTA and CDR2 FQGNSA come from the germline V gene. The CDR3 has 15 amino acids. CDR3 bases: TGTGCCAGCAGCTTAGTACCGGGAGGCGGTGAAAAACTGTTTTTT. It yields the protein CASSLVPGGGEKLFF.

The chain employs TRBV27 and TRBJ2-7, with a weak D call TRBD2 (5 bases). The V gene's germline CDR1 is MNHEY and CDR2 SMNVEV (reference sequence). The CDR3 runs 14 residues. V was trimmed by 0 bases and J by 1 base, leaving 7 bases between them. The DNA of the CDR3 is TGTGCCAGCAGTTTATCTCCGGGGTCCTACGAGCAGTACTTC. Translating it yields CASSLSPGSYEQYF.

The chain has TRBV10-1 and TRBJ2-1; 10 bases are a match to TRBD2. Looked up from germline, CDR1 is WNHNN and CDR2 is SYGVQD (reference sequence). Trimming at V came to 4 bases and at J to 8 bases, leaving 11 bases not matched to a gene. This CDR3 spans 16 amino acids. CDR3 DNA sequence: TGCGCCAGCAGTGTCAACGACCAGCGGGAGGGCTATGAGCAGTTCTTC. It codes for CASSVNDQREGYEQFF.

The V call is TRBV25-1, the J call TRBJ2-2; 8 nucleotides align to TRBD2. There are 17 residues in the CDR3. The ends lost 3 bases at V and 2 bases at J; junction bases unmatched: 8. Germline-derived CDR1 and CDR2 are MGHDK and SYGVNS. The CDR3 region has the DNA TGTGCCAGCAGTGATTCGCCGGGACTAGTTAACACCGGGGAGCTGTTTTTT. It yields the protein CASSDSPGLVNTGELFF.

The rearrangement joins TRBV7-9 to TRBJ2-7, with 8 bases identical to TRBD1. The germline V gene encodes CDR1 SEHNR and CDR2 FQNEAQ (reference sequence). V lost 5 bases and J lost 4; bases outside the gene matches: 7. CDR3 size: 14 residues. The CDR3 region is CASSARGRVYEQYF. The DNA for the CDR3 is TGTGCCAGCAGCGCCAGGGGGCGGGTTTACGAGCAGTACTTC.

The rearrangement joins TRBV6-1 to TRBJ2-7; 7 bases align to TRBD1. Germline assignment: CDR1 MNHNS and CDR2 SASEGT. CDR3 size: 15 residues. V dropped 3 bases and J dropped 3; count of bases not matched to a gene: 8. CDR3: CASSDPGQVLYEQYF. Here the CDR3 DNA reads TGTGCCAGCAGTGATCCCGGACAGGTACTCTACGAGCAGTACTTC.

The rearrangement uses TRBV27 and TRBJ2-3, with TRBD1 as a possible D gene (6 bases). The V gene lost 4 bases and the J gene lost 6 bases, with 11 bases spanning the gap. The CDR3 consists of 13 residues. CDR1 and CDR2 (germline): MNHEY, SMNVEV (reference sequence). CDR3: CASSSGHSDTQYF. The CDR3 DNA follows: TGTGCCAGCAGTTCGGGACACTCCGATACGCAGTATTTT.

This clone has a single count. This sequence joins TRBV27 and TRBJ2-3; D perhaps matches TRBD1 (5 bases). The CDR3 length is 15 residues. With 5 bases removed from V and 2 bases from J, the gap between germline ends came to 14 bases. Germline assignment: CDR1 MNHEY and CDR2 SMNVEV (reference sequence). CDR3 loop: CASSRRGAPTDTQYF. The CDR3 DNA reads as TGTGCCAGCAGTAGACGTGGGGCCCCCACAGATACGCAGTATTTT.

The genes are TRBV7-9 and TRBJ1-3; TRBD1 matches at 7 bases. Germline assignment: CDR1 SEHNR and CDR2 FQNEAQ (reference sequence). V lost 6 bases and J lost 0; bases outside the gene matches: 8. The CDR3 consists of 16 residues. CDR3 amino acids: CASRPRGHNSGNTIYF. As DNA, the CDR3 is TGTGCCAGCAGGCCTAGGGGGCATAACTCTGGAAACACCATATATTTT.

This clone was counted between two and nine times. J is TRBJ1-2 and V is TRBV4-1; no definite D call. The CDR3 runs to 13 residues. Germline loops: CDR1 MGHRA, CDR2 YSYEKL. With 1 base removed from V and 9 bases from J, the gap between germline ends came to 12 bases. The CDR3 loop reads CASSQGLLESYTF. The CDR3 DNA follows: TGCGCCAGCAGCCAAGGGTTACTCGAAAGCTACACCTTC.

The chain couples TRBV5-1 to TRBJ2-6; a weak D match, TRBD1 (6 bases). Deletions cut 3 bases from V and 1 base from J, with 8 bases between. CDR1 SGHRS and CDR2 YFSETQ come from the germline V gene. The CDR3 length is 15 residues. The CDR3 nucleotides read TGCGCCAGCAGCTATACAGGGTCTGGGGCCAACGTCCTGACTTTC. Its translation is CASSYTGSGANVLTF.

The genes are TRBV27 and TRBJ2-7, with TRBD2 as a possible D gene (5 bases). Germline V CDR1 and CDR2: MNHEY, SMNVEV (reference sequence). V lost 2 bases and J lost 3, with 11 bases in between. The CDR3 covers 14 residues. In DNA, the CDR3 is TGTGCCAGCAGTTTAGACGGGAAGCTCTACGAGCAGTACTTC. Amino acids: CASSLDGKLYEQYF.

The chain uses TRBV4-3 and TRBJ2-7; TRBD1 is a possible D gene (6 bases). V was pared by 0 bases and J by 1 base, with 13 bases between. CDR1 is LGHNA, CDR2 YSLEER, per germline. The CDR3 extends over 16 amino acids. The CDR3 coding sequence is TGCGCCAGCAGCCAAGATGCCCCAGGACAGTCCTACGAGCAGTACTTC. It yields the protein CASSQDAPGQSYEQYF.

The chain recombines TRBV6-6 with TRBJ1-1; D perhaps matches TRBD1 (6 bases). The germline V and J ends were trimmed by 7 bases and 6 bases, with 15 bases remaining between them. CDR3 length: 13 residues. Germline V gene lookup returns CDR1 MNHNY and CDR2 SVGAGI (reference sequence). CDR3 nucleotide sequence: TGTGCCAGCAACCTCGGGAGGGGGGCTGAAGCTTTCTTT. Translating gives CASNLGRGAEAFF.